Below, one T cell receptor (beta chain) is given with its context. Libraries were prepared by immunoSEQ multiplex PCR; TCRdb keeps only in-frame clonotypes and omits some of them. The table shows a few million clones, with about 90% occurring only once. The CDR3 sequence is 13 residues long. V was cut by 1 base and J by 2 bases, with 8 bases left in between. The germline V gene encodes CDR1 GTSNPN and CDR2 SVGIG (reference sequence). These data come from a study of shared clonotypes between healthy human individuals. The rearrangement links TRBV30 to TRBJ1-2, with D hard to call. Material for sequencing was naive CD4+ T cells from PBMCs. Subset of the sample: CD45RA+ positively selected. The source is a man younger than 35 in good health. Some clones in this sample may be carry-over from other donors' samples. CDR3 DNA sequence: TGTGCCTGGAGTGAAAAGGGAAACTATGGCTACACCTTC. Its translation is CAWSEKGNYGYTF.